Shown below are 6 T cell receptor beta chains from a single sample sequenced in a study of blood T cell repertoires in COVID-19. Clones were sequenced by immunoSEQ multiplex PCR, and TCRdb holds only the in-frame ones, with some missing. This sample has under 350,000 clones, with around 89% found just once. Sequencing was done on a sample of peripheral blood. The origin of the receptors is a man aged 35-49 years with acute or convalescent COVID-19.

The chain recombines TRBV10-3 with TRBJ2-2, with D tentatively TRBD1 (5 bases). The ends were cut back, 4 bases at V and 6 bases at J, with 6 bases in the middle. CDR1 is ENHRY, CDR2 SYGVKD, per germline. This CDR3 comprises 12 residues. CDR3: CAISGGAGELFF. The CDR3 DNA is TGTGCCATCAGTGGGGGCGCCGGGGAGCTGTTTTTT.

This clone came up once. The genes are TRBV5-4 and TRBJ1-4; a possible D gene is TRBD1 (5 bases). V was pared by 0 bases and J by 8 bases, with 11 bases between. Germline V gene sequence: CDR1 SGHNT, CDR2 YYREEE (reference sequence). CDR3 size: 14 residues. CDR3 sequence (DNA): TGTGCCAGCAGCTTGGGGGGGGAACGAGAAAAACTGTTTTTT. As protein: CASSLGGEREKLFF.

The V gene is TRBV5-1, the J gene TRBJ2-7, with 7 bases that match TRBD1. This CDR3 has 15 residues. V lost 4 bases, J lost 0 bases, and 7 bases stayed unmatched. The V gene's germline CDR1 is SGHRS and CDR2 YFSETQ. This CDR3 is CASSLVTGSSYEQYF. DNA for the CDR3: TGCGCCAGCAGCCTTGTGACAGGGAGCTCCTACGAGCAGTACTTC. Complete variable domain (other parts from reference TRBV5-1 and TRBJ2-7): KAGVTQTPRYLIKTRGQQVTLSCSPISGHRSVSWYQQTPGQGLQFLFEYFSETQRNKGNFPGRFSGRQFSNSRSEMNVSTLELGDSALYLCASSLVTGSSYEQYFGPGTRLTVT.

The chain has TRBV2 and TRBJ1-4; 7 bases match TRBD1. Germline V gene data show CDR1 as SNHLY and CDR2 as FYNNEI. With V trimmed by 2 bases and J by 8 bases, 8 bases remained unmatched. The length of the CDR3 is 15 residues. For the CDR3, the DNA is TGTGCCAGCAGTGAAAACGGGATACAGGGGGAAAAACTGTTTTTT. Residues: CASSENGIQGEKLFF.

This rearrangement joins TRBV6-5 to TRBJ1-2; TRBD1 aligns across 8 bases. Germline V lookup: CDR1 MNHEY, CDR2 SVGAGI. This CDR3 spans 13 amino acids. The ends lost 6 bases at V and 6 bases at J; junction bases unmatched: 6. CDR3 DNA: TGTGCCAGCAGCCAGGACAGGGTAGATGGCTACACCTTC. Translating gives CASSQDRVDGYTF.

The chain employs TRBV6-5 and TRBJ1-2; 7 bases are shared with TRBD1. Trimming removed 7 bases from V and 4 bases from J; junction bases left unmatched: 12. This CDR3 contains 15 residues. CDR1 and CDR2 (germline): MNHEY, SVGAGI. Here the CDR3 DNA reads TGTGCCAGCAATCCCGTCGGGACAGACGCCTATGGCTACACCTTC. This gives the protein CASNPVGTDAYGYTF.